The T cell receptor (beta chain) under discussion was sequenced for a study of early T cells in non-severe SARS-CoV-2 infection (dated by TCRdb to 2020 to 2023). General notes on the study: Bulk RNA from unsorted whole blood was used for TCR sequencing, so alpha and beta chains could not be paired.

Broad study findings and their caveats: Matching against VDJdb was skewed toward anti-spike CD8 responses, likely underestimated virus-specific expansions, and missed private and CD4 specificities.

A distance of 11 bases separates the germline ends of V and J, which lose 0 bases and 3 bases respectively. CDR1 and CDR2 are read off the germline V gene (reference sequence) as DFQATT and SNEGSKA. The CDR3 runs 14 residues from the cysteine to the phenylalanine. The sequence is cut down to CDR3 DNA, 42 bases in frame from base 1. Set within a cohort of healthcare workers in London, UK, this nested case-control study involved weekly PCR testing of nasopharyngeal swabs along with blood sampling. Between 23 and 31 March 2020, the week of the UK lockdown, healthcare workers were enrolled and then followed up weekly for as long as 16 weeks. As for this clonotype: No antigen is known for it. No base quality information exists; no much larger clone differs at one position.

The protocol used for the library was 5' RACE. For sequencing, a NextSeq 500 was employed. In the TCR library protocol, unique molecular identifiers were attached to individual cDNA molecules to correct for PCR bias and sequencing error. Both TCR alpha and beta chains were sequenced, and tight co-correlation was observed between alpha and beta sequence abundances in each sample. In the paper's pipeline: V gene, J gene and CDR3 annotation of TCR sequences was performed with Decombinator V4. TCRs were defined as expanded if a significant change between any two time points was detected under a Poisson model with p below 0.0001. TCR abundances were normalised to the total number of TCRs sequenced in each sample and reported as counts per million. TRAV1-2 paired with TRAJ12, TRAJ20 or TRAJ33 defined MAIT TCRs, while TRAV10 paired with TRAJ18 defined iNKT TCRs. VDJdb, accessed 1 November 2021, was searched for CMV, EBV and SARS-CoV-2 annotated TCRs, excluding TCRs annotated for multiple antigens. The public reads were reanalyzed by TCRdb: fastp trimming at Q25, MiXCR alignment, in-frame beta chains only. Every distinct CDR3 protein forms one entry, paired with its most common genes and DNA. TCRdb, not the authors, supplied the V and J calls. The sample data list over 50,000 distinct CDR3 sequences, and around an eighth of these were observed just once. In total, the top ten clones hold around 2.8% of the sample.

This chain joins TRBV20-1 to TRBJ1-1; tentative D gene TRBD1, with 5 bases matching. This clonotype was obtained from an adult who was a healthcare worker with PCR-confirmed SARS-CoV-2 infection or an uninfected control (not recorded which). Material for sequencing was whole blood. The CDR3 is CSAREWGPHTEAFF. The DNA sequence is as follows: TGCAGTGCTAGAGAGTGGGGCCCTCACACTGAAGCTTTCTTT.